One and the same sample provided the 30 T cell receptor beta chains below, sequenced in a study of T cell responses to AZD1222 COVID-19 vaccine (dated by TCRdb to the early 2020s). Per the publication, the time point label means: baseline before first vaccination. The protocol used for the library was the immunoSEQ multiplex PCR assay. The immuneACCESS repertoire file appears here via TCRdb, limited to in-frame rearrangements. These files lack a portion of the clones; in checked studies, under half of the deficit traces to unresolved V genes, and the cause of the others is not known. This sample holds approximately 57,000 clones; about 90% were observed only once. The ten largest clones add up to 16% of the sample. The sample was peripheral blood, taken on day 0 of AZD1222 vaccination. These receptors originate from an adult in good health.

The chain links TRBV7-9 to TRBJ1-2; D gene uncertain. Per germline, CDR1 SEHNR and CDR2 FQNEAQ (reference sequence). Trimming removed 4 bases from V and 1 base from J, with 19 bases in between. The CDR3 length is 17 residues. The CDR3 sequence: CASSSPRGGKNNYGYTF. The CDR3 nucleotides are TGTGCCAGCAGCTCTCCTCGTGGCGGGAAGAATAACTATGGCTACACCTTC.

This chain joins TRBV5-1 and TRBJ1-2; D unresolved. Trimming removed 0 bases at V and 0 bases at J, with 3 bases between. Germline CDR1 SGHRS, CDR2 YFSETQ. The CDR3 consists of 13 residues. Here the CDR3 DNA reads TGCGCCAGCAGCTTGGATCCTAACTATGGCTACACCTTC. It encodes CASSLDPNYGYTF.

The chain combines TRBV27 with TRBJ2-7; D call uncertain. Germline loops: CDR1 MNHEY, CDR2 SMNVEV (reference sequence). Trimming stripped 3 bases from V and 1 base from J, with 10 bases between. This CDR3 contains 14 residues. The CDR3 sequence is CASSFGFRSYEQYF. DNA of the CDR3: TGTGCCAGCAGTTTTGGCTTCCGGTCCTACGAGCAGTACTTC.

The rearrangement uses TRBV24-1 and TRBJ2-2; 8 bases align to TRBD2. Germline CDR1 and CDR2: KGHDR and SFDVKD. This CDR3 comprises 20 residues. V was clipped by 2 bases and J by 0 bases; unmatched bases: 13. For the CDR3, the DNA is TGTGCCACCAGTGATTCCCTATTCGGGGTAGCGGGATCGAACACCGGGGAGCTGTTTTTT. This sequence encodes CATSDSLFGVAGSNTGELFF.

The J gene is TRBJ2-3, the V gene TRBV28; a possible D gene is TRBD1 (6 bases). Per the germline V gene, CDR1 is MDHEN and CDR2 is SYDVKM. The V end was cut by 4 bases, the J end by 4 bases, with 18 bases between. The CDR3 covers 16 residues. CDR3 protein: CASSSRTSGAADTQYF. The CDR3 bases are TGTGCCAGCAGTTCCCGCACCTCAGGGGCAGCAGATACGCAGTATTTT.

This chain's CDR3 is CASSLGLAENNEQFF. Here the CDR3 DNA reads TGTGCCAGCAGCTTAGGACTAGCGGAAAACAATGAGCAGTTCTTC. V usage is TRBV7-2 and J usage is TRBJ2-1, with TRBD2 identical over 9 bases. The J segment lost 5 bases and the V segment lost 1 base, leaving 3 bases of the junction unmatched. The CDR3 is 15 residues long. Looked up from germline, CDR1 is SGHTA and CDR2 is FQGNSA. Full variable domain (missing parts from reference TRBV7-2 and TRBJ2-1): GAGVSQSPSNKVTEKGKDVELRCDPISGHTALYWYRQSLGQGLEFLIYFQGNSAPDKSGLPSDRFSAERTGGSVSTLTIQRTQQEDSAVYLCASSLGLAENNEQFFGPGTRLTVL.

The chain couples TRBV4-2 to TRBJ2-1; 7 positions match TRBD2. This CDR3 has 17 residues. The trim removed 4 bases at V and 3 bases at J, leaving 12 bases unmatched. CDR1 is LGHNA and CDR2 is YNFKEQ in the germline V gene. In DNA, the CDR3 is TGTGCCAGCAGCCCTATGGGGGAGGGCCGGTTCTACAATGAGCAGTTCTTC. This sequence encodes CASSPMGEGRFYNEQFF.

The rearrangement joins TRBV28 to TRBJ2-7; TRBD1 might be the D (6 bases). The CDR3 is 13 amino acids. V lost 10 bases, J lost 2 bases, and 15 bases lay in between. Germline V CDR1 and CDR2: MDHEN, SYDVKM. The CDR3 loop reads CATRTDDAYEQYF. The CDR3 DNA reads as TGTGCCACCAGGACAGACGACGCCTACGAGCAGTACTTC. The complete variable domain, with remaining parts taken from reference TRBV28 and TRBJ2-7, reads DVKVTQSSRYLVKRTGEKVFLECVQDMDHENMFWYRQDPGLGLRLIYFSYDVKMKEKGDIPEGYSVSREKKERFSLILESASTNQTSMYLCATRTDDAYEQYFGPGTRLTVT.

The chain has TRBV18 and TRBJ1-1; 8 nucleotides match TRBD1. The CDR3 contains 14 residues. CDR1 is KGHSH, CDR2 LQKENI, per germline. Unmatched junction bases numbered 6, after V lost 4 bases and J lost 5 bases. This CDR3 reads CASSLSTGETEAFF. The CDR3 DNA sequence: TGTGCCAGCTCACTCTCGACAGGGGAAACTGAAGCTTTCTTT.

This clone was seen more than once but under ten times. The gene calls are TRBV30 and TRBJ1-2; tentatively, D is TRBD1 (5 bases). The germline CDR1 and CDR2 sequences are GTSNPN and SVGIG (reference sequence). The CDR3 runs to 15 residues. Trimming shortened V by 2 bases and J by 8 bases, and 21 bases separated the two germline ends. CDR3 sequence reads: CAWSRLGQGRVGYTF. The CDR3 DNA sequence: TGTGCCTGGAGTAGGCTTGGGCAGGGACGAGTAGGCTACACCTTC. The variable domain in full, with the rest retrieved from reference TRBV30 and TRBJ1-2, is SQTIHQWPATLVQPVGSPLSLECTVEGTSNPNLYWYRQAAGRGLQLLFYSVGIGQISSEVPQNLSASRPQDRQFILSSKKLLLSDSGFYLCAWSRLGQGRVGYTFGSGTRLTVV.

The genes are TRBV30 and TRBJ2-2; no reliable D call. Germline-derived CDR1 and CDR2 are GTSNPN and SVGIG (reference sequence). The CDR3 length is 15 residues. The V and J ends lost 0 bases and 1 base respectively, with 9 bases between them. The DNA of the CDR3 is TGTGCCTGGAGTGTACGTCTTGTGAACACCGGGGAGCTGTTTTTT. Amino acid sequence: CAWSVRLVNTGELFF.

The chain carries TRBV29-1 and TRBJ1-1; a weak D match, TRBD1 (6 bases). Trimming took 4 bases from V and 1 from J, leaving 10 bases between them. CDR3 length: 13 amino acids. Germline-derived CDR1 and CDR2 are SQVTM and ANQGSEA. The CDR3 DNA is TGCAGCGTTGGGGGGGCCTCGAACACTGAAGCTTTCTTT. Translated: CSVGGASNTEAFF.

The CDR3 DNA sequence: TGTGCCAGCAGCTTACAGATTCAAGAGACCCAGTACTTC. Its protein product is CASSLQIQETQYF. The gene calls are TRBV7-9 and TRBJ2-5; D is unclear. The CDR3 has 13 amino acids. CDR1 is SEHNR, CDR2 FQNEAQ, per germline (reference sequence). V dropped 2 bases and J dropped 2 bases, with 6 bases sitting between them.

The V call is TRBV11-3, the J call TRBJ2-1; D remains ambiguous. V lost 3 bases to trimming and J lost 0 bases, with 6 bases between them. The CDR3 totals 14 residues. CDR1 SGHNT and CDR2 YENEEA come from the germline V gene. Written as DNA, the CDR3 is TGTGCCAGCAGCTTTTCGGACTCCTACAATGAGCAGTTCTTC. Protein product: CASSFSDSYNEQFF.

This clone was seen only a few times. The chain combines TRBV4-1 with TRBJ1-2; 7 bases map to TRBD1. Germline V CDR1 and CDR2: MGHRA, YSYEKL. The length of the CDR3 is 13 residues. Unmatched junction bases numbered 5, after V lost 5 bases and J lost 5 bases. The CDR3 coding sequence is TGCGCCAGCAGCATACAGGGGTCATATGGCTACACCTTC. This sequence encodes CASSIQGSYGYTF.

The chain carries TRBV29-1 and TRBJ2-5; TRBD2 might be the D (5 bases). Germline CDR1 is SQVTM and CDR2 is ANQGSEA. Trimming removed 3 bases at V and 0 bases at J, with 11 bases between. The length of the CDR3 is 14 residues. CDR3 nucleotides: TGCAGCGTTGAGGCAGCGGAAAACCAAGAGACCCAGTACTTC. Amino acid sequence: CSVEAAENQETQYF.

The rearrangement joins TRBV18 to TRBJ2-7; D remains unclear. This CDR3 is built from 14 residues. Germline V gene lookup returns CDR1 KGHSH and CDR2 LQKENI. Trimming stripped 0 bases from V and 6 bases from J, with 12 bases between. CDR3: CASSPPSSWGEQYF. DNA for the CDR3: TGTGCCAGCTCACCACCTAGTAGTTGGGGCGAGCAGTACTTC.

The chain is built from TRBV7-2 and TRBJ1-3, with D hard to call. The CDR3 is 14 amino acids. Germline assignment: CDR1 SGHTA and CDR2 FQGNSA. V was trimmed by 5 bases and J by 1 base, leaving 9 bases between them. CDR3 coding DNA: TGTGCCAGCAGCCAACAGTGGTCTGGAAACACCATATATTTT. It is translated as CASSQQWSGNTIYF.

The chain is built from TRBV5-1 and TRBJ2-7; D is unclear. Germline V gene data show CDR1 as SGHRS and CDR2 as YFSETQ. The CDR3 has 12 residues. V lost 2 bases and J lost 2, with 5 bases in between. The CDR3 reads CASSLGAYEQYF. CDR3 DNA: TGCGCCAGCAGCTTAGGAGCCTACGAGCAGTACTTC.

The chain is built from TRBV4-1 and TRBJ2-7; 9 bases map to TRBD1. The germline gives CDR1 MGHRA, CDR2 YSYEKL. V shed 1 base, J shed 2 bases, and the junction held 9 bases outside the gene matches. The CDR3 runs to 17 residues. The CDR3 region has the DNA TGCGCCAGCAGCCAAGGGTCTCCTAGACAGGGGGCCTACGAGCAGTACTTC. It translates to CASSQGSPRQGAYEQYF.

The chain uses TRBV18 and TRBJ2-5; D gene ambiguous. Germline V CDR1 and CDR2: KGHSH, LQKENI. The ends were cut back, 5 bases at V and 2 bases at J, with 9 bases in the middle. CDR3 length: 13 residues. CDR3 sequence: CASSSTLQETQYF. The DNA for the CDR3 is TGTGCCAGCTCATCTACCCTACAAGAGACCCAGTACTTC.

By proportion, this clone is medium-sized (0.01 to 0.1%). The J gene is TRBJ2-2, the V gene TRBV6-4; D gene unclear. Trimming stripped 0 bases from V and 5 bases from J, with 4 bases between. The CDR3 consists of 13 residues. Germline V gene data show CDR1 as MRHNA and CDR2 as SNTAGT. Here the CDR3 reads CASSDSITGELFF. CDR3 coding DNA: TGTGCCAGCAGTGACTCTATTACCGGGGAGCTGTTTTTT.

CDR3 DNA: TGTGCCAGCAGCTACGACAACTCCTACGAGCAGTACTTC. Translating gives CASSYDNSYEQYF. The chain links TRBV6-5 to TRBJ2-7, with unresolved D. The CDR3 spans 13 residues. Germline V CDR1 and CDR2: MNHEY, SVGAGI. V was clipped by 6 bases and J by 0 bases, with 9 bases between them.

The chain combines TRBV3-1 (or the pseudogene TRBV3-2) with TRBJ1-2; D unclear. CDR3 length: 12 amino acids. Germline V lookup: CDR1 LGHDT, CDR2 YNNKEL (reference sequence). V was trimmed by 7 bases and J by 5 bases, leaving 11 bases between them. The CDR3 DNA reads as TGTGCCAGCAATTTCCTTAGTTATGGCTACACCTTC. It is translated as CASNFLSYGYTF.

The chain is built from TRBV7-9 and TRBJ1-5; 7 nucleotides line up with TRBD1. The length of the CDR3 is 13 residues. Germline trimming cut 6 bases from V and 2 bases from J; bases unmatched to any gene: 1. The germline V gene has CDR1 SEHNR and CDR2 FQNEAQ (reference sequence). The CDR3 DNA is TGTGCCAGCAGTACAGGGGGCAATCAGCCCCAGCATTTT. Protein sequence: CASSTGGNQPQHF.

The chain couples TRBV2 to TRBJ1-1, with a weak D call TRBD1 (6 bases). The germline gives CDR1 SNHLY, CDR2 FYNNEI. V lost 6 bases and J 8 bases, leaving 13 bases between the germline ends. This CDR3 is built from 12 residues. The chain's CDR3 is CASSLRQVEAFF. The CDR3 nucleotides are TGTGCCAGCAGCTTAAGACAGGTGGAAGCTTTCTTT.

This clone occurred a few times. CDR3 DNA: TGCGCCAGCAGCCAAGTAGGAGGGGCAGGGGGCTACCAAGAGACCCAGTACTTC. Protein: CASSQVGGAGGYQETQYF. The rearrangement uses TRBV4-3 and TRBJ2-5, with 8 nucleotides matching TRBD1. CDR1 is LGHNA and CDR2 is YSLEER in the germline V gene. V dropped 1 base and J dropped 0; count of bases not matched to a gene: 10. CDR3 length equals 18 residues.

V is TRBV28 and J is TRBJ1-5; D uncertain. Germline-derived CDR1 and CDR2 are MDHEN and SYDVKM. CDR3 length: 13 residues. Trimming cost V 7 bases and J 1 base, with 8 bases left between them. The CDR3 spells CASKGESNQPQHF. The DNA for the CDR3 is TGTGCCAGCAAAGGAGAGAGCAATCAGCCCCAGCATTTT.

This chain links TRBV10-3 with TRBJ1-2, with D unclear. CDR1 ENHRY and CDR2 SYGVKD come from the germline V gene. Deletions cut 2 bases from V and 0 bases from J, with 10 bases between. The CDR3 is 15 amino acids. The CDR3 loop is CAISETDFSNYGYTF. The CDR3 DNA reads TGTGCCATCAGTGAGACAGACTTTTCTAACTATGGCTACACCTTC.

The chain uses TRBV29-1 and TRBJ2-3; D possibly matches TRBD1 or TRBD2 (6 bases each). Trimming stripped 4 bases from V and 0 bases from J, with 11 bases between. In germline, CDR1 is SQVTM, CDR2 ANQGSEA. The CDR3 is made up of 14 amino acids. This CDR3 is CSVGGAGSTDTQYF. CDR3 DNA sequence: TGCAGCGTTGGGGGGGCGGGAAGCACAGATACGCAGTATTTT.